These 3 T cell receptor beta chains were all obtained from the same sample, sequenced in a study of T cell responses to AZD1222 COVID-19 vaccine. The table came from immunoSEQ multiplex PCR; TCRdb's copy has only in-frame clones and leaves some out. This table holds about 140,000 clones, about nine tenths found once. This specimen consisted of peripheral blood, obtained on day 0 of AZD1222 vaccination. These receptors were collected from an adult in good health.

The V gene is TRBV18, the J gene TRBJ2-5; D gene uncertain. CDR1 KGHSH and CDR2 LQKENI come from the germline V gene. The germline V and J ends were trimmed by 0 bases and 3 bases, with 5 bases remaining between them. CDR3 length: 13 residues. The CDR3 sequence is CASSPPTEETQYF. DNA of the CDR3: TGTGCCAGCTCACCACCTACAGAAGAGACCCAGTACTTC.

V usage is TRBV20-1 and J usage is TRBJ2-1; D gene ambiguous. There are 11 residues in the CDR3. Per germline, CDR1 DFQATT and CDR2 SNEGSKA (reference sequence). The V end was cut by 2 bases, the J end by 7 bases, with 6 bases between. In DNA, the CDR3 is TGCAGTGCTAGAATAGCAAATGAGCAGTTCTTC. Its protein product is CSARIANEQFF.

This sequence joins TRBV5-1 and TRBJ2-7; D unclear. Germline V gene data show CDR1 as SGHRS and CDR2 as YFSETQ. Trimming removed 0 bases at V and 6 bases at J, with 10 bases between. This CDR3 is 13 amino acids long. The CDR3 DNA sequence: TGCGCCAGCAGCTTGGCTCTGTCGAGCGAGCAGTACTTC. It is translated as CASSLALSSEQYF.